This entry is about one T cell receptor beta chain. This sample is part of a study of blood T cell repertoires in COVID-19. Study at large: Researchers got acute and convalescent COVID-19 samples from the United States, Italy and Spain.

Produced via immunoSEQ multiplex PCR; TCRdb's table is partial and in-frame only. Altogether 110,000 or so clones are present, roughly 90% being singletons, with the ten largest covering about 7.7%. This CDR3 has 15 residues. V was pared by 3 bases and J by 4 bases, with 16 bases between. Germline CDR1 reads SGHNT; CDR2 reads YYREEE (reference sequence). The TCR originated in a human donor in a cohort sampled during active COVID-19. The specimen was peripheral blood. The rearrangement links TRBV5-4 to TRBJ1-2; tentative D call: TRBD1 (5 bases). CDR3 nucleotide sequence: TGTGCCAGCAGCTCCGTTGGGTTAGGGGCCTATGGCTACACCTTC. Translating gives CASSSVGLGAYGYTF.